A selection of T cell receptor beta chains follows, all from one sample in a study of Ad26.COV2.S vaccination and SARS-CoV-2 variants. TCRdb's copy holds only in-frame clones and misses some; the assay was immunoSEQ multiplex PCR. The sample records roughly 680,000 clones, roughly 90% being singletons. Sequencing was performed on peripheral blood, taken in a trial of Ad26.COV2.S vaccine versus placebo. Receptors originate from a person aged 18-60 years who received the Ad26.COV2.S COVID-19 vaccine or a placebo. Both conserved end residues are part of each CDR3. The D gene is left open where the match is weak. Size tells how often a clone was seen (once, few, many) or the class of an expanded clone, and some rows leave it out.

V	D	size	J	CDR3	DNA
TRBV30	NA	NA	TRBJ1-2	CAWSVEAERVGYTF	TGTGCCTGGAGTGTAGAGGCGGAACGGGTTGGCTACACCTTC
TRBV11-2	NA	NA	TRBJ2-5	CASSLFPETQYF	TGTGCCAGCAGCTTATTCCCCGAGACCCAGTACTTC
TRBV6-5	TRBD1	NA	TRBJ1-1	CASSYGGTGGTTEAFF	TGTGCCAGCAGTTACGGGGGGACAGGTGGAACGACTGAAGCTTTCTTT
TRBV24-1	TRBD1	NA	TRBJ2-1	CATSDPGQDGEQFF	TGTGCCACCAGTGATCCCGGACAGGATGGTGAGCAGTTCTTC
TRBV19	NA	once	TRBJ2-3	CASSIGQGPTDTQYF	TGTGCCAGTAGTATAGGTCAGGGACCCACAGATACGCAGTATTTT
TRBV21-1	NA	NA	TRBJ1-5	CASSRADEPHQPQHF	TGTGCCAGCAGCAGGGCAGATGAGCCGCATCAGCCCCAGCATTTT
TRBV2	TRBD1	NA	TRBJ1-1	CASSSQGARAFF	TGTGCCAGCAGTTCGCAGGGGGCGAGGGCTTTCTTT
TRBV7-2	TRBD1	few	TRBJ2-7	CASSQDRASYEQYF	TGTGCCAGCAGCCAGGACAGGGCCTCCTACGAGCAGTACTTC
TRBV5-5	NA	NA	TRBJ1-4	CASSPREGSNEKLFF	TGTGCCAGCAGTCCCCGGGAGGGCAGCAATGAAAAACTGTTTTTT
TRBV19	NA	NA	TRBJ1-5	CASSTRRIGPQPQHF	TGTGCCAGTAGTACCAGACGGATAGGGCCCCAGCCCCAGCATTTT
TRBV18	TRBD1	NA	TRBJ1-1	CASSPSGTGLMNTEAFF	TGTGCCAGCTCACCATCAGGGACAGGTCTCATGAACACTGAAGCTTTCTTT
TRBV3-1/TRBV3-2	NA	NA	TRBJ2-3	CASSQDPTVDTDTQYF	TGTGCCAGCAGCCAAGATCCGACAGTGGATACAGATACGCAGTATTTT
TRBV12-5	NA	NA	TRBJ2-1	CASGLVGGDRSSYNEQFF	TGTGCTAGTGGTTTGGTAGGGGGGGACAGGTCCTCCTACAATGAGCAGTTCTTC
TRBV6-5	NA	few	TRBJ2-7	CASSYSGTKGYEQYF	TGTGCCAGCAGTTACTCCGGGACCAAGGGCTACGAGCAGTACTTC
TRBV6-2/TRBV6-3	TRBD1	NA	TRBJ1-1	CASSLDRSRTEAFF	TGTGCCAGCAGCCTGGACAGGTCGCGGACTGAAGCTTTCTTT
TRBV5-4	TRBD2	NA	TRBJ2-1	CASSTGGGSLVNEQFF	TGTGCCAGCAGCACCGGCGGGGGGAGCTTAGTCAATGAGCAGTTCTTC
TRBV13	TRBD1	NA	TRBJ1-6	CASSLGQGNSPLHF	TGTGCCAGCAGCCTGGGACAGGGTAATTCACCCCTCCACTTT
TRBV5-8	NA	NA	TRBJ1-2	CASSRGLLNYGYTF	TGTGCCAGCAGCCGCGGCCTGTTAAACTATGGCTACACCTTC
TRBV27	NA	few	TRBJ1-4	CASSLNPPGGDYEKLFF	TGTGCCAGCAGTTTAAACCCCCCGGGCGGAGATTATGAAAAACTGTTTTTT
TRBV5-1	NA	NA	TRBJ1-1	CASSFGAGYGNTEAFF	TGCGCCAGCAGCTTTGGGGCAGGGTATGGGAACACTGAAGCTTTCTTT
TRBV9	NA	NA	TRBJ1-6	CASSAVGSSGSPLHF	TGTGCCAGCAGCGCAGTGGGGAGCTCGGGTTCACCCCTCCACTTT
TRBV7-2	NA	NA	TRBJ2-2	CASSSLASGELFF	TGTGCCAGCAGCTCATTAGCGTCCGGGGAGCTGTTTTTT
TRBV12-3/TRBV12-4	NA	NA	TRBJ2-1	CASSSAREQFF	TGTGCCAGCAGTTCCGCGCGGGAGCAGTTCTTC
TRBV27	NA	NA	TRBJ2-3	CASRPWDSTDTQYF	TGTGCCAGCCGCCCCTGGGACTCCACAGATACGCAGTATTTT
TRBV19	NA	NA	TRBJ1-5	CASSYRFNQPQHF	TGTGCCAGTAGTTACAGATTCAATCAGCCCCAGCATTTT
TRBV30	TRBD2	NA	TRBJ2-1	CAWRTSGDEQFF	TGTGCCTGGCGGACCAGCGGGGATGAGCAGTTCTTC
TRBV6-6	NA	NA	TRBJ1-5	CASSYPPDSSNQPQHF	TGTGCCAGCAGTTACCCCCCCGACAGCAGCAATCAGCCCCAGCATTTT
TRBV2	NA	NA	TRBJ1-2	CASSEGGDYGYTF	TGTGCCAGCAGTGAAGGGGGGGATTATGGCTACACCTTC
TRBV18	TRBD1	NA	TRBJ2-7	CASSPRDRGHEQYF	TGTGCCAGCTCACCGCGGGACAGGGGGCACGAGCAGTACTTC
TRBV27	NA	NA	TRBJ1-6	CASSQGVESPLHF	TGTGCCAGCAGTCAAGGGGTGGAGTCACCCCTCCACTTT
TRBV7-2	NA	NA	TRBJ2-5	CASSQWAGAYQETQYF	TGTGCCAGCAGCCAGTGGGCGGGGGCGTACCAAGAGACCCAGTACTTC
TRBV5-1	TRBD1	NA	TRBJ2-5	CASSRQGVQETQYF	TGCGCCAGCAGCCGACAGGGGGTCCAAGAGACCCAGTACTTC
TRBV27	TRBD2	NA	TRBJ2-6	CASSPLAGDFSGANVLTF	TGTGCCAGCAGTCCACTAGCGGGAGATTTCTCTGGGGCCAACGTCCTGACTTTC
TRBV19	NA	NA	TRBJ1-5	CASSVQLNQPQHF	TGTGCCAGTAGTGTCCAGCTCAATCAGCCCCAGCATTTT
TRBV19	NA	NA	TRBJ1-2	CASSIGPFPNYGYTF	TGTGCCAGTAGTATCGGACCTTTTCCTAACTATGGCTACACCTTC
TRBV6-4	NA	NA	TRBJ1-1	CASSEGARTEAFF	TGTGCCAGCAGTGAGGGGGCGCGGACTGAAGCTTTCTTT
TRBV2	NA	NA	TRBJ1-1	CATQVEGGANTEAFF	TGTGCCACCCAGGTAGAAGGAGGGGCGAACACTGAAGCTTTCTTT
TRBV7-9	TRBD1	NA	TRBJ2-7	CASSPSSIGQAEQYF	TGTGCCAGCAGCCCTTCTAGCATCGGACAGGCCGAGCAGTACTTC
TRBV7-2	NA	NA	TRBJ2-1	CASSLDSGRNEQFF	TGTGCCAGCAGCTTAGACAGCGGAAGGAATGAGCAGTTCTTC
TRBV24-1	NA	NA	TRBJ2-3	CATSDLGSGFTDTQYF	TGTGCCACCAGTGATTTGGGGTCGGGATTCACAGATACGCAGTATTTT
TRBV10-3	TRBD2	NA	TRBJ2-1	CAISEKLAGGPSYNEQFF	TGTGCCATCAGTGAAAAACTAGCGGGGGGGCCCTCCTACAATGAGCAGTTCTTC
TRBV11-2	NA	few	TRBJ1-2	CASSLDLAEWDGYTF	TGTGCCAGCAGCTTAGATCTGGCGGAATGGGATGGCTACACCTTC
TRBV24-1	TRBD1	NA	TRBJ1-1	CATSDPRQGDTEAFF	TGTGCCACCAGTGATCCCAGGCAGGGGGACACTGAAGCTTTCTTT
TRBV7-2	NA	NA	TRBJ2-6	CASSFSGAGANVLTF	TGTGCCAGCAGCTTTTCGGGGGCTGGGGCCAACGTCCTGACTTTC
TRBV5-1	TRBD2	NA	TRBJ2-1	CASSLEGLAYEQFF	TGCGCCAGCAGCTTGGAGGGACTAGCATATGAGCAGTTCTTC
TRBV6-5	TRBD2	NA	TRBJ2-5	CASKLAGDFETQYF	TGTGCCAGCAAACTAGCGGGAGACTTTGAGACCCAGTACTTC
TRBV6-2/TRBV6-3	NA	NA	TRBJ2-3	CASSYGLAGTDTQYF	TGTGCCAGCAGTTACGGGTTGGCTGGCACAGATACGCAGTATTTT
TRBV10-3	NA	NA	TRBJ1-2	CAIRVDGDGYTF	TGTGCCATCAGAGTGGACGGTGATGGCTACACCTTC
TRBV27	TRBD2	NA	TRBJ2-1	CASSLTSASNNEQFF	TGTGCCAGCAGTCTCACTAGCGCCTCCAACAATGAGCAGTTCTTC
TRBV2	TRBD2	many	TRBJ2-7	CASKATSGGAGEQYF	TGTGCCAGCAAAGCGACTAGCGGGGGGGCCGGCGAGCAGTACTTC
TRBV5-6	NA	NA	TRBJ2-7	CASRAGGSYEQYF	TGTGCCAGCAGGGCCGGGGGCTCCTACGAGCAGTACTTC
TRBV2	TRBD1	NA	TRBJ1-2	CASSGTGNYGYTF	TGTGCCAGCAGTGGGACAGGGAACTATGGCTACACCTTC
TRBV10-2	NA	NA	TRBJ2-5	CASILAGGETQYF	TGCGCCAGCATACTAGCTGGAGGAGAGACCCAGTACTTC
TRBV3-1/TRBV3-2	TRBD1	NA	TRBJ2-5	CASSKMGQGTEETQYF	TGTGCCAGCAGCAAGATGGGACAGGGGACCGAAGAGACCCAGTACTTC
TRBV6-5	NA	NA	TRBJ1-3	CASSRGGSGNTIYF	TGTGCCAGCAGCCGCGGAGGTTCTGGAAACACCATATATTTT
TRBV7-9	TRBD1	NA	TRBJ1-1	CASSAPDRGQGEAFF	TGTGCCAGCAGCGCCCCCGACAGGGGGCAAGGTGAAGCTTTCTTT
TRBV24-1	TRBD1	NA	TRBJ2-1	CATSDAGTGAYNEQFF	TGTGCCACCAGTGATGCCGGGACAGGGGCCTACAATGAGCAGTTCTTC
TRBV5-4	NA	NA	TRBJ2-1	CASSFGGPVTPNEQFF	TGTGCCAGCAGCTTCGGAGGCCCCGTTACCCCTAATGAGCAGTTCTTC
TRBV5-1	NA	once	TRBJ1-3	CASSPAGTGNTIYF	TGCGCCAGCAGCCCTGCCGGGACAGGAAACACCATATATTTT
TRBV5-6	NA	NA	TRBJ1-3	CASSIRGHSGNTIYF	TGTGCCAGCAGCATCCGGGGGCACTCTGGAAACACCATATATTTT